A single sample gave rise to the 4 T cell receptor beta chains below, sequenced in a study of blood T cell repertoires in COVID-19. Measured with immunoSEQ multiplex PCR; TCRdb has only the in-frame clones, and not every one. The sample yields approximately 61,000 clones, around 77% seen once. The sequencing input was peripheral blood. These receptors were taken from an elderly man with active or convalescent COVID-19.

This chain uses TRBV5-1 with TRBJ2-5, with 8 bases fitting TRBD1. Germline-derived CDR1 and CDR2 are SGHRS and YFSETQ. The V gene end was trimmed by 4 bases and the J gene end by 1 base; junction bases not matched to a gene: 6. The CDR3 length is 15 residues. For the CDR3, the DNA is TGCGCCAGCAGCCCGGCAGGGGGCCCCCAAGAGACCCAGTACTTC. Protein: CASSPAGGPQETQYF.

In the case of this clone: This CDR3 is also generated by other DNA sequences in the sample. The gene calls are TRBV28 and TRBJ2-1; D is uncertain. Germline CDR1 and CDR2: MDHEN and SYDVKM. The V and J ends lost 4 bases and 4 bases respectively, with 2 bases between them. The CDR3 totals 11 residues. CDR3 coding DNA: TGTGCCAGCAGTTCTTACAATGAGCAGTTCTTC. This codes for CASSSYNEQFF. The full variable domain, in which reference TRBV28 and TRBJ2-1 provide the parts outside the CDR3, is DVKVTQSSRYLVKRTGEKVFLECVQDMDHENMFWYRQDPGLGLRLIYFSYDVKMKEKGDIPEGYSVSREKKERFSLILESASTNQTSMYLCASSSYNEQFFGPGTRLTVL.

CDR3 region: CASSLEAGGAFF. The CDR3 DNA reads as TGTGCCAGCAGCTTAGAAGCGGGAGGAGCTTTCTTT. V usage is TRBV11-2 and J usage is TRBJ1-1; no definite D call. V was trimmed by 0 bases and J by 10 bases, leaving 9 bases between them. CDR1 and CDR2 (germline): SGHAT, FQNNGV. The CDR3 totals 12 residues.

This chain connects TRBV3-1 (or the pseudogene TRBV3-2) to TRBJ2-1; 7 bases agree with TRBD2. V dropped 3 bases and J dropped 6; count of bases not matched to a gene: 8. Germline CDR1 reads LGHDT; CDR2 reads YNNKEL (reference sequence). The CDR3 spans 15 residues. CDR3 sequence: CASSHLAAPPNEQFF. In DNA form, the CDR3 reads TGTGCCAGCAGCCACCTAGCGGCCCCCCCCAATGAGCAGTTCTTC.